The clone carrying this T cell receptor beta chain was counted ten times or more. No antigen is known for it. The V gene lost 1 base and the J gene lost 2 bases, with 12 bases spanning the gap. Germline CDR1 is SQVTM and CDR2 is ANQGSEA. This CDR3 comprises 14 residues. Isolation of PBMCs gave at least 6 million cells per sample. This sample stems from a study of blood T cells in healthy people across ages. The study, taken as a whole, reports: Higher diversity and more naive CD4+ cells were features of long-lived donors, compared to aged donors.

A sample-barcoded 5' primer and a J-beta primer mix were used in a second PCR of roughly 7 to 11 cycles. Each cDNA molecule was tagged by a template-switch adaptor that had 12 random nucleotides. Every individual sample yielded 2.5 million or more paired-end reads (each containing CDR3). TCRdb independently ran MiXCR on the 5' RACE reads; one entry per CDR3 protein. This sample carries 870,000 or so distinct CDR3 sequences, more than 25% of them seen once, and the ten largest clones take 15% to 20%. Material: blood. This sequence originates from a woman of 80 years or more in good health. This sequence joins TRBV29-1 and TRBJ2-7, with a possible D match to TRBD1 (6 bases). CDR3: CSVEAMDRPYEQYF. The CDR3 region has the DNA TGCAGCGTTGAAGCGATGGACAGACCCTACGAGCAGTACTTC.